The entry that follows covers one T cell receptor beta chain sequence. Its antigen remains unidentified. Base-call qualities are not available, and no considerably larger clone is one nucleotide away. TCRbeta CDR3 regions were amplified from genomic DNA using the immunoSEQ Assay, a bias-controlled multiplex PCR. On the study's bioinformatics: Within the assay, amplification of reference gene primers was used to estimate how many nucleated cells each sample contained. Sequence reads were collapsed and filtered to measure the absolute abundance of every unique TCRbeta CDR3 rearrangement. For each sample, productive Simpson clonality was calculated by taking the square root of Simpson's diversity index across productive rearrangements. TCRdb took this table from immuneACCESS and kept in-frame rearrangements with V and J called. Such tables lack part of the clones; where checked against another copy, unresolved V genes explain under half of the gap, and the rest is unexplained. V and J calls and clone size are given by that table; D and trimming were obtained from the DNA. The sample yields under 150,000 clones; roughly 76% were counted once. Around 12% of the sample is taken by the ten largest.

This sample is part of a study of blood T cell repertoires in COVID-19 (dated by TCRdb to between 2020 and 2021). General notes on the study: Samples from collaborators originated in the United States, Italy and Spain and spanned both the acute and convalescent phases of COVID-19. The material from the prospective study consisted of cDNA or gDNA derived from T cells, B-cell-depleted T cells, or PBMCs. Deeply sampled blood TCRbeta repertoires from subjects exposed to, actively infected with, or recovered from COVID-19 were included in the dataset. The repertoires were made available in a free public database intended to serve as a resource for research on the immune response to SARS-CoV-2. The samples were drawn from the first 160 participants of the ongoing ImmuneRACE study and from about 1,200 subjects provided by 6 global collaborators. Nearly every sample came with metadata listing a de-identified subject ID, COVID-19 status, age in years and sex. Where available, HLA class I and class II types were obtained from metadata supplied by the sample provider rather than from assay-based typing. General study outcomes and caveats: Clinical and demographic metadata were provided uncurated, with the amount varying by source and participant.

The CDR3 covers 13 residues, taking in both the cysteine and the phenylalanine. Of all the DNA, just the CDR3 is kept, 39 bases in frame from base 1. The V and J ends are trimmed by 6 bases and 11 bases, leaving 17 bases between them. CDR1 MGHDK and CDR2 SYGVNS are derived from the germline V gene. Whole blood was collected in K2EDTA tubes by collaborating institutions according to the institutions' own protocols. For TCRbeta analysis, collaborators shipped samples as frozen whole blood, isolated PBMCs, or DNA extracted from either of those sample types. This TCR came from a man older than 75 with acute or convalescent COVID-19. The rearrangement combines TRBV25-1 with TRBJ1-5, with the D gene not confidently named. The sample was peripheral blood. The CDR3 loop reads CASRGFGDSAQHF. In nucleotide form, the sequence is TGTGCCAGCAGGGGGTTCGGGGATTCGGCCCAGCATTTT.